This is a list of T cell receptor beta chains from one sample in a study of CD8 T cells in ankylosing spondylitis. Each CDR3 protein gets one entry after TCRdb re-called the 5' RACE reads with MiXCR. The table has around 250,000 distinct CDR3 sequences, approximately 20% seen once. Material for sequencing was blood, either unsorted or a sorted T cell fraction (not recorded which). Source of these receptors: a male donor with ankylosing spondylitis or in good health (not recorded which). Both conserved end residues are part of each CDR3. A D gene is named only where the DNA matches it firmly. Clone size is stated in some rows and not others, as once, few, many or a class when expanded.

clone size,J gene,D gene,V gene,CDR3 protein,CDR3 DNA
few,TRBJ2-2,-,TRBV18,CASSPTQDGSGELFF,TGTGCCAGCTCACCTACACAGGACGGATCCGGGGAGCTGTTTTTT
few,TRBJ2-3,-,TRBV19,CASIIEADTQYF,TGTGCCAGTATCATCGAGGCAGATACGCAGTATTTT
many,TRBJ2-5,-,TRBV5-1,CASSLAETQYF,TGTGCCAGCAGCTTAGCAGAGACCCAGTACTTC
-,TRBJ2-5,-,TRBV7-7,CATQDQQSNQETQYF,TGTGCTACCCAAGACCAGCAGTCAAACCAAGAGACCCAGTACTTC
-,TRBJ1-5,-,TRBV27,CASSPLGATDPQHF,TGTGCCAGCAGCCCCCTCGGGGCGACAGACCCCCAGCATTTT
few,TRBJ2-1,TRBD2,TRBV20-1,CSASLAVNEQFF,TGCAGTGCTAGCCTAGCGGTCAATGAGCAGTTCTTC
-,TRBJ2-5,-,TRBV4-2,CASSQDWSGRYLEQETQYF,TGTGCCAGCAGCCAAGATTGGTCGGGCCGCTACCTGGAGCAAGAGACCCAGTACTTC
-,TRBJ1-5,-,TRBV19,CATKSGVRERQPQHF,TGTGCCACTAAGTCAGGGGTTAGGGAGCGTCAGCCCCAGCATTTT
many,TRBJ2-3,TRBD2,TRBV29-1,CSVEGGAGADTQYF,TGCAGCGTTGAAGGGGGAGCGGGAGCAGATACGCAGTATTTT
-,TRBJ1-4,-,TRBV12-3/TRBV12-4,CASSSHDEKLFF,TGTGCCAGCAGCTCCCATGATGAAAAACTGTTTTTT
many,TRBJ2-4,TRBD2,TRBV20-1,CSALPSELAGLYNIQYF,TGCAGTGCTCTCCCCTCTGAACTAGCGGGACTGTATAACATTCAGTACTTC
few,TRBJ2-5,-,TRBV27,CASSLSLYQETQYF,-
-,TRBJ2-7,-,TRBV29-1,CSVAGGQLNSYEQYF,TGCAGCGTTGCCGGGGGACAGTTGAACTCCTACGAGCAGTACTTC
-,TRBJ2-6,-,TRBV9,CASSVAGGDGANVLTF,TGTGCCAGCAGCGTAGCTGGAGGAGATGGGGCCAACGTCCTGACTTTC
few,TRBJ2-1,-,TRBV11-2,CASSSSADGGYNEQFF,TGTGCCAGCAGCTCCTCAGCGGACGGAGGATACAATGAGCAGTTCTTC
few,TRBJ2-1,-,TRBV10-3,CAISESQGVIF,TGTGCCATCAGTGAGTCCCAGGGAGTTATCTTC
few,TRBJ1-5,-,TRBV29-1,CSVEGTGTIYSNQPQHF,TGCAGCGTTGAAGGCACCGGGACAATTTATAGCAATCAGCCCCAGCATTTT
medium-sized,TRBJ2-1,-,TRBV7-9,CASSLAQTTPLNEQFF,TGTGCCAGCAGCTTAGCCCAGACCACTCCCTTGAATGAGCAGTTCTTC
many,TRBJ2-3,-,TRBV4-1,CASSALGVSDTQYF,TGCGCCAGCAGCGCCCTGGGAGTATCAGATACGCAGTATTTT
few,TRBJ2-1,-,TRBV6-5,CASSYETAGNEQFF,TGTGCCAGCAGTTATGAGACAGCCGGTAATGAGCAGTTTTTC
few,TRBJ2-2,-,TRBV28,CASGATSNTGELFF,TGTGCCAGCGGGGCCACCTCGAACACCGGGGAGCTGTTTTTT
few,TRBJ2-5,TRBD1,TRBV28,CASSLTQDRDQQETQYF,TGTGCCAGCAGTTTAACCCAAGACAGGGACCAGCAAGAGACCCAGTACTTC
-,TRBJ1-1,-,TRBV11-2,CASSLGATDSILEAFF,TGTGCCAGCAGCTTAGGGGCGACAGATTCTATACTTGAAGCTTTCTTT
few,TRBJ2-1,-,TRBV6-5,CASSYSTEQYNEQFF,TGTGCCAGCAGTTACTCGACAGAGCAATACAATGAGCAGTTCTTC
few,TRBJ2-1,-,TRBV3-1,CASSQVSEPQFF,TGTGCCAGCAGCCAAGTCTCGGAGCCGCAGTTCTTC
-,TRBJ2-7,-,TRBV10-3,CAISSGLYYEQYF,TGTGCCATCAGCTCGGGACTCTACTACGAGCAGTACTTC
-,TRBJ1-3,-,TRBV6-1,CASSIGTDVSGNTIYF,TGTGCCAGCAGCATCGGGACCGATGTCTCTGGAAACACCATATATTTT
-,TRBJ2-7,-,TRBV10-3,CAISEVGDDTYEQYF,TGTGCCATCAGTGAGGTGGGGGACGATACCTACGAGCAGTACTTC
few,TRBJ2-1,-,TRBV28,CASTLYGGSYNEQFF,TGTGCCAGCACTCTTTATGGGGGGTCCTACAATGAGCAGTTCTTC
many,TRBJ1-1,TRBD1,TRBV29-1,CSETGGLNTEAFF,TGCAGCGAGACAGGGGGCCTAAACACTGAAGCTTTCTTT
many,TRBJ2-1,TRBD2,TRBV12-3/TRBV12-4,CALGSSGRIDEQFF,TGTGCCTTGGGTTCTAGCGGGAGAATAGATGAGCAGTTCTTC
-,TRBJ2-2,-,TRBV19,CASSVSGLLSTGELFF,TGTGCCAGTAGTGTTAGCGGACTCCTTTCCACCGGGGAGCTGTTTTTT
few,TRBJ2-1,TRBD2,TRBV12-3/TRBV12-4,CASSRGVGSYNEQFF,TGTGCCAGCAGCCGGGGGGTTGGGTCCTACAATGAGCAGTTCTTC
-,TRBJ2-1,-,TRBV6-2/TRBV6-3,CASSGSPYNEQFF,TGTGCCAGCAGCGGGTCCCCCTACAATGAGCAGTTCTTC
-,TRBJ2-7,TRBD2,TRBV10-1,CASAGTSGEQYF,TGCGCCAGCGCAGGGACTAGCGGGGAGCAGTACTTC
-,TRBJ1-4,-,TRBV11-2,CASSLAGLGEKLFF,TGTGCCAGCAGCTTAGCAGGGTTGGGTGAAAAACTGTTTTTT
few,TRBJ1-1,-,TRBV9,CASSVVDSPEAFF,TGTGCCAGCAGCGTAGTGGACAGCCCTGAAGCTTTCTTT
few,TRBJ2-2,-,TRBV4-1,CASSQDWALRTGELFF,TGCGCCAGCAGCCAAGATTGGGCTCTCAGAACCGGGGAGCTGTTTTTT
-,TRBJ2-2,-,TRBV29-1,CSVEATDFGGELFF,TGCAGCGTTGAAGCGACAGACTTTGGGGGGGAGCTGTTTTTT
-,TRBJ2-7,TRBD2,TRBV28,CASIHSGGSLYEQYF,TGTGCCAGCATCCACTCTGGCGGGAGTCTTTACGAGCAGTACTTC
few,TRBJ2-3,TRBD2,TRBV2,CASSEGGTSGTDTQYF,TGTGCCAGCAGTGAAGGGGGGACTAGCGGCACAGATACGCAGTATTTT
-,TRBJ2-7,-,TRBV25-1,CASSEGAGNYEQYF,TGTGCCAGCAGTGAAGGGGCCGGGAACTACGAGCAGTACTTC
few,TRBJ1-5,TRBD1,TRBV11-2,CASREGQGGNQPQHF,TGTGCCAGCAGGGAAGGACAGGGGGGAAATCAGCCCCAGCATTTT
many,TRBJ2-1,-,TRBV6-1,CASSVGGNNNEQFF,TGTGCCAGCAGTGTGGGAGGAAACAACAATGAGCAGTTCTTC